Sequencing of this T cell receptor beta chain was carried out in a study of blood T cell repertoires in COVID-19. Study information: From the United States, Italy and Spain came samples of acute and convalescent COVID-19. PBMCs, B-cell-depleted T cells, or T cells provided the cDNA or gDNA that made up the material.

CDR3 length: 16 residues. Germline CDR1 KGHSH, CDR2 LQKENI. V dropped 8 bases and J dropped 5 bases, with 21 bases sitting between them. Per the original data handling: Nucleated cell number was recorded as an estimate derived from reference gene primer amplification. Method: immunoSEQ multiplex PCR; TCRdb's copy keeps in-frame clones and lacks some. The D gene and trimming were derived from the DNA, and the V and J assignments and clone size from that table. The sample includes 65,000 to 80,000 clones, 70% to 90% of them seen just once. The sequenced material came from peripheral blood. J is TRBJ1-4 and V is TRBV18, with a possible D match to TRBD1 (5 bases). The TCR comes from a man under 40 with acute or convalescent COVID-19. CDR3 sequence: CASALGLTGFNEKLFF. The CDR3 region has the DNA TGTGCCAGCGCATTGGGGCTGACCGGGTTCAATGAAAAACTGTTTTTT.